The clone carrying this T cell receptor (beta chain) was found once. The data were obtained in a study of shared clonotypes between healthy human individuals. Study as a whole: The cohort had a couple of women and a few men, ages 18 to 49. Every donor yielded three CD4 naive, three CD4 memory, two CD8 naive and one CD8 memory plate.

Here immunoSEQ multiplex PCR was the method, and the copy in TCRdb shows in-frame clones only, minus some. The table shows approximately 2.3 million clones, with more than 80% occurring only once. The junction had 7 bases not matched to a gene; V was cut back by 4 bases and J by 6 bases. Germline values: CDR1 MNHEY, CDR2 SMNVEV (reference sequence). This CDR3 spans 15 amino acids. J is TRBJ2-5 and V is TRBV27, with 11 bases matching TRBD2. This sequence originates from a man aged 18 to 29 in good health. Some clones in this sample may be carry-over from other donors' samples. Sequenced sample: naive CD4+ T cells from PBMCs. Sample subset: CD45RA+ positively selected. CDR3: CASSSLAGGPQTQYF. In nucleotides, the CDR3 is TGTGCCAGCAGTTCGCTAGCGGGGGGCCCGCAGACCCAGTACTTC.